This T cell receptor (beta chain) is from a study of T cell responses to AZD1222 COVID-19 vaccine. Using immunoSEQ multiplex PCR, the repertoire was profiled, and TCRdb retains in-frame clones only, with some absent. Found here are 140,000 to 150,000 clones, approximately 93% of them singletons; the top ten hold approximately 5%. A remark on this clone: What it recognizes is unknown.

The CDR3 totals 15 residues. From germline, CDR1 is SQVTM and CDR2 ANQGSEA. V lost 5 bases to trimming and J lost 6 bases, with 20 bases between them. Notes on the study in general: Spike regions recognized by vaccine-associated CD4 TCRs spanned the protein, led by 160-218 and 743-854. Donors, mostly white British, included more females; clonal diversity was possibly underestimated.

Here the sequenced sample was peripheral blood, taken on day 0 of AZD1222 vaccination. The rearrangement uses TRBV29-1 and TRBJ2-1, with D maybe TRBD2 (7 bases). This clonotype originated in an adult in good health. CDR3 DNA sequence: TGCAGCGTTAGAGAAGGGGGGGGTTCGGCCAATGAGCAGTTCTTC. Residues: CSVREGGGSANEQFF.